This passage covers 24 T cell receptor beta chains from one sample sequenced in a study of blood T cell repertoires in COVID-19. Repertoires were generated with immunoSEQ multiplex PCR, while TCRdb's copy carries only in-frame clones and drops some. The data show some 350,000 clones, 90% to 95% seen once. The source material was peripheral blood. Every receptor here comes from a woman between 18 and 29 years old who had recovered from COVID-19.

The chain combines TRBV9 with TRBJ2-1; TRBD2 agrees at 13 bases. The CDR3 consists of 17 residues. The V gene's germline CDR1 is SGDLS and CDR2 YYNGEE. After removal of 4 bases from V and 8 bases from J, the junction contained 12 bases not matched to a gene. In DNA form, the CDR3 reads TGTGCCAGCAGCTTCGGATCCGGGACTAGCGGGATGGATGAGCAGTTCTTC. It encodes CASSFGSGTSGMDEQFF.

The chain recombines TRBV9 with TRBJ1-5, with 7 nucleotides matching TRBD1. There are 14 residues in the CDR3. Germline CDR1 reads SGDLS; CDR2 reads YYNGEE. V dropped 3 bases and J dropped 3; count of bases not matched to a gene: 3. The CDR3 sequence is CASSAGTVNQPQHF. CDR3 DNA sequence: TGTGCCAGCAGCGCAGGGACAGTCAATCAGCCCCAGCATTTT.

The gene calls are TRBV27 and TRBJ2-1; weak D call: TRBD2 (5 bases). V was trimmed by 6 bases and J by 1 base, leaving 13 bases between them. This CDR3 is 15 amino acids long. CDR1 is MNHEY, CDR2 SMNVEV, per germline (reference sequence). The CDR3: CASRVYSGSYNEQFF. CDR3 nucleotides: TGTGCCAGCAGGGTTTACTCGGGGTCCTACAATGAGCAGTTCTTC.

The chain recombines TRBV7-9 with TRBJ1-3; D is undetermined. CDR1 SEHNR and CDR2 FQNEAQ come from the germline V gene (reference sequence). The CDR3 contains 14 residues. The V end lost 2 bases, the J end lost 0 bases, and 5 bases lay between the germline ends. The DNA for the CDR3 is TGTGCCAGCAGCTTATTCAGCTCTGGAAACACCATATATTTT. This encodes CASSLFSSGNTIYF.

The chain is built from TRBV25-1 and TRBJ1-2; D may be TRBD1 (6 bases). Germline values: CDR1 MGHDK, CDR2 SYGVNS. Between the trimmed V and J ends, which lost 6 bases and 8 bases, there was a span of 16 bases. This CDR3 spans 13 amino acids. As DNA, the CDR3 is TGTGCCAGCAGCCGTACAGGGAGTGGCGGCTACACCTTC. Amino acid sequence: CASSRTGSGGYTF.

The chain links TRBV4-1 to TRBJ2-2, with D possibly matching TRBD2 (7 bases). Germline CDR1 is MGHRA and CDR2 is YSYEKL. Trimming took off 2 bases at V and 7 bases at J, with 17 bases between the two ends. This CDR3 region has 16 residues. The CDR3 DNA is TGCGCCAGCAGCCAACTCAGGGGAGGGTTCCGCGGGGAGCTGTTTTTT. It specifies CASSQLRGGFRGELFF.

V and J are TRBV7-2 and TRBJ2-5, with 7 bases that match TRBD2. Trimming cost V 1 base and J 4 bases; bases outside gene matches: 9. The germline gives CDR1 SGHTA, CDR2 FQGNSA. The CDR3 has 16 residues. The CDR3 sequence is CASSLGLALAPETQYF. As DNA, the CDR3 is TGTGCCAGCAGCTTAGGACTAGCTCTGGCCCCAGAGACCCAGTACTTC.

DNA of the CDR3: TGTGCCATCAGTTATCAGGGGGCAGGCTACGAGCAGTACGTC. It translates to CAISYQGAGYEQYV. The genes are TRBV10-3 and TRBJ2-7, with TRBD1 matching over 8 bases. Per the germline V gene, CDR1 is ENHRY and CDR2 is SYGVKD. Unmatched junction bases numbered 6, after V lost 5 bases and J lost 3 bases. The CDR3 runs to 14 residues.

V usage is TRBV7-2 and J usage is TRBJ1-2; TRBD1 is a possible D gene (6 bases). The V end lost 2 bases, the J end lost 5 bases, and 18 bases lay between the germline ends. Germline values: CDR1 SGHTA, CDR2 FQGNSA. This CDR3 region has 16 residues. The CDR3 region is CASSLQPTGSLYGYTF. The CDR3 nucleotides are TGTGCCAGCAGCTTACAGCCGACAGGCTCCTTGTATGGCTACACCTTC.

The rearrangement links TRBV9 to TRBJ1-4; D is possibly TRBD1 (5 bases). The CDR3 contains 16 residues. Germline CDR1 is SGDLS and CDR2 is YYNGEE. V was cut by 0 bases and J by 3 bases, with 12 bases left in between. The CDR3 region has the DNA TGTGCCAGCAGCGTAGGCAGGGTCGGGTCTAATGAAAAACTGTTTTTT. Translating gives CASSVGRVGSNEKLFF.

The V and J genes are TRBV11-2 and TRBJ1-1; D is ambiguous. The germline CDR1 and CDR2 sequences are SGHAT and FQNNGV. The CDR3 runs 15 residues. V was cut by 1 base and J by 1 base, with 10 bases left in between. The CDR3 here is CASSLGGGRNTEAFF. The CDR3 DNA follows: TGTGCCAGCAGCTTAGGCGGCGGGAGGAACACTGAAGCTTTCTTT.

This clone was counted between two and nine times. The rearrangement uses TRBV11-2 and TRBJ2-5; 11 nucleotides line up with TRBD2. V dropped 5 bases and J dropped 2; count of bases not matched to a gene: 4. This CDR3 is built from 15 residues. CDR1 is SGHAT and CDR2 is FQNNGV in the germline V gene. CDR3 sequence reads: CASSTGLAEQETQYF. CDR3 coding DNA: TGTGCCAGCAGCACGGGACTAGCGGAACAAGAGACCCAGTACTTC.

The V call is TRBV27, the J call TRBJ2-3; D may be TRBD2 (5 bases). Germline CDR1 MNHEY, CDR2 SMNVEV (reference sequence). This CDR3 region has 15 residues. Trimming removed 6 bases from V and 2 bases from J, with 15 bases in between. The CDR3 spells CASRGTRTLTDTQYF. Here the CDR3 DNA reads TGTGCCAGCAGGGGCACTAGAACCCTCACAGATACGCAGTATTTT.

This clone occurred a few times. V gene TRBV6-5 combines with J gene TRBJ2-1; a possible D gene is TRBD2 (5 bases). The V gene's germline CDR1 is MNHEY and CDR2 SVGAGI. This CDR3 is 13 amino acids long. The V and J ends lost 8 bases and 0 bases respectively, with 8 bases between them. In nucleotides, the CDR3 is TGTGCCAGCGTCGGAGGCTCCTACAATGAGCAGTTCTTC. Translating gives CASVGGSYNEQFF.

The V and J genes are TRBV6-5 and TRBJ1-5; 7 bases fit TRBD1. The CDR3 consists of 12 residues. V shed 8 bases and J 7 bases; nucleotides not matched to a gene: 5. CDR1 is MNHEY and CDR2 is SVGAGI in the germline V gene. The CDR3 loop is CASSRGGQPQHF. In nucleotides, the CDR3 is TGTGCCAGCTCAAGAGGGGGCCAGCCCCAGCATTTT.

The chain combines TRBV29-1 with TRBJ2-5, with a tentative D call TRBD1 (5 bases). Deletions cut 6 bases from V and 2 bases from J, with 10 bases between. From germline, CDR1 is SQVTM and CDR2 ANQGSEA. The CDR3 spans 12 residues. The CDR3 sequence is CSVVKGQETQYF. In DNA, the CDR3 is TGCAGCGTAGTCAAGGGGCAAGAGACCCAGTACTTC.

CDR3 protein: CASSQDRSGRYNEQFF. CDR3 bases: TGCGCCAGCAGCCAAGATCGGAGCGGGAGATACAATGAGCAGTTCTTC. The chain carries TRBV4-1 and TRBJ2-1; 8 positions match TRBD2. There are 16 residues in the CDR3. Germline V gives CDR1 MGHRA, CDR2 YSYEKL. V lost 0 bases, J lost 4 bases, and 5 bases stayed unmatched.

This clone showed up just once. The J gene is TRBJ2-7, the V gene TRBV29-1, with D perhaps TRBD2 (5 bases). Trimming removed 6 bases from V and 3 bases from J, with 9 bases in between. This CDR3 spans 11 amino acids. Per the germline V gene, CDR1 is SQVTM and CDR2 is ANQGSEA. DNA for the CDR3: TGCAGCGTGGAGGCGGACTACGAGCAGTACGTC. This encodes CSVEADYEQYV.

Points on this clone: Other DNA sequences from this sample encode an identical CDR3 as well. J is TRBJ1-3 and V is TRBV19; D is perhaps TRBD1 (5 bases). This CDR3 has 14 amino acids. V was trimmed by 2 bases and J by 0 bases, leaving 5 bases between them. Germline CDR1 LNHDA, CDR2 SQIVND (reference sequence). This CDR3 is CASSIRGSGNTIYF. The CDR3 bases are TGTGCCAGTAGTATAAGGGGCTCTGGAAACACCATATATTTT.

Only one count was recorded for this clone. V gene TRBV5-1 combines with J gene TRBJ2-5; 9 bases map to TRBD2. There are 15 residues in the CDR3. Germline loops: CDR1 SGHRS, CDR2 YFSETQ. Trimming took 1 base from V and 2 from J; bases not matched to a gene: 3. The DNA of the CDR3 is TGCGCCAGCAGCTTGTGGACTAGCGTTCAAGAGACCCAGTACTTC. Residues: CASSLWTSVQETQYF.

The V and J genes are TRBV6-5 and TRBJ1-2; D uncertain. CDR3 length: 14 residues. Germline values: CDR1 MNHEY, CDR2 SVGAGI. The V gene lost 10 bases and the J gene lost 5 bases, with 20 bases spanning the gap. The CDR3 loop is CATTLRAAKYGYTF. The CDR3 DNA sequence: TGTGCCACCACCTTGAGGGCCGCAAAGTATGGCTACACCTTC.

The chain combines TRBV5-6 with TRBJ1-1; no reliable D call. Trimming pared 5 bases from V and 5 bases from J, leaving 10 bases between. This CDR3 is 12 amino acids long. Germline values: CDR1 SGHDT, CDR2 YYEEEE. The CDR3 spells CASRGQWTEAFF. CDR3 nucleotide sequence: TGTGCCAGCAGGGGCCAGTGGACTGAAGCTTTCTTT.

The chain uses TRBV7-9 and TRBJ1-1; weak D call: TRBD1 (6 bases). Per germline, CDR1 SEHNR and CDR2 FQNEAQ (reference sequence). This CDR3 is built from 13 residues. The V end lost 3 bases, the J end lost 6 bases, and 11 bases lay between the germline ends. CDR3: CASSFPGVSEAFF. The CDR3 DNA follows: TGTGCCAGCAGCTTCCCAGGGGTGTCTGAAGCTTTCTTT.

This chain connects TRBV4-1 to TRBJ2-1; TRBD2 matches 10 bases. Trimming took 0 bases from V and 3 from J; bases not matched to a gene: 5. CDR3 length: 17 residues. Germline CDR1 reads MGHRA; CDR2 reads YSYEKL. DNA for the CDR3: TGCGCCAGCAGCCAAGATTGGGGACTAGCGAACTACAATGAGCAGTTCTTC. Its protein product is CASSQDWGLANYNEQFF.